These 8 T cell receptor beta chains share one sample of origin, sequenced in a study of Ad26.COV2.S vaccination and SARS-CoV-2 variants. Treatment denoted: around 19 received Ad26.COV2.S at low or high dose, single or two shots; roughly five received placebo; per-sample allocation not given. Repertoires come from day 63 after the first vaccine or placebo injection. Sequencing used immunoSEQ multiplex PCR; TCRdb keeps in-frame clones, though not all of them. The sample has about 680,000 clones, approximately 88% seen once. Sequenced material: peripheral blood, taken in a trial of Ad26.COV2.S vaccine versus placebo. The receptors originated from a person between 18 and 60 years old who received the Ad26.COV2.S COVID-19 vaccine or a placebo.

The chain links TRBV19 to TRBJ2-1; TRBD2 aligns across 8 bases. The CDR3 has 13 residues. The germline gives CDR1 LNHDA, CDR2 SQIVND (reference sequence). J gave up 6 bases and V 5 bases, and 3 bases lay outside the gene matches. DNA of the CDR3: TGTGCCAGTAGTCCTCGGGGGGGCAATGAGCAGTTCTTC. This encodes CASSPRGGNEQFF.

The V call is TRBV7-8, the J call TRBJ1-1, with D perhaps TRBD1 (6 bases). Trimming left V 4 bases short and J 1 base short, with 13 bases between. The CDR3 is made up of 15 amino acids. CDR1 SGHVS and CDR2 FQNEAQ come from the germline V gene. As DNA, the CDR3 is TGTGCCAGCAGCTCCTTTACAGGGCCGAACACTGAAGCTTTCTTT. It encodes CASSSFTGPNTEAFF.

The rearrangement uses TRBV3-1 (or the pseudogene TRBV3-2) and TRBJ1-1; D is uncertain. The CDR3 covers 14 residues. From germline, CDR1 is LGHDT and CDR2 YNNKEL (reference sequence). The V gene lost 1 base and the J gene lost 4 bases, with 10 bases spanning the gap. CDR3 nucleotide sequence: TGTGCCAGCAGCCAAGTCCCCTGGGGCACTGAAGCTTTCTTT. Protein: CASSQVPWGTEAFF.

This chain links TRBV3-1 (or the pseudogene TRBV3-2) with TRBJ1-2, with no clear D. Trimming removed 0 bases from V and 8 bases from J, with 4 bases in between. The CDR3 loop spans 11 amino acids. The germline gives CDR1 LGHDT, CDR2 YNNKEL (reference sequence). CDR3 in amino acids: CASSQDFGYTF. In nucleotides, the CDR3 is TGTGCCAGCAGCCAAGACTTCGGCTACACCTTC.

The V gene is TRBV4-2, the J gene TRBJ2-5; TRBD1 agrees at 7 bases. The V and J ends lost 1 base and 4 bases, in that order; junction bases with no gene match: 12. The CDR3 totals 17 residues. Germline CDR1 is LGHNA and CDR2 is YNFKEQ. This CDR3 reads CASSQVGPGQDLETQYF. The CDR3, as DNA: TGTGCCAGCAGCCAAGTGGGCCCTGGACAGGACCTAGAGACCCAGTACTTC.

V is TRBV5-4 and J is TRBJ2-3; 8 bases align to TRBD2. With V trimmed by 4 bases and J by 3 bases, 10 bases remained unmatched. Per germline, CDR1 SGHNT and CDR2 YYREEE (reference sequence). The CDR3 has 16 amino acids. Here the CDR3 reads CASSPGGGGGTDTQYF. The DNA of the CDR3 is TGTGCCAGCAGCCCGGGCGGGGGCGGGGGGACAGATACGCAGTATTTT.

The chain recombines TRBV12-5 with TRBJ2-5, with D possibly called TRBD1 or TRBD2 (5 bases each). The length of the CDR3 is 16 residues. V dropped 1 base and J dropped 5 bases, with 17 bases sitting between them. Germline loops: CDR1 LGHNT, CDR2 FRNRAP. CDR3 residues: CASGLGGTPRAETQYF. CDR3 nucleotides: TGTGCTAGTGGTTTGGGGGGGACCCCGAGAGCGGAGACCCAGTACTTC.

This chain joins TRBV21-1 and TRBJ2-7; no DNA check was done on the table's D call, TRBD2. TRBV21-1 is a pseudogene locus. The CDR3 covers 19 residues. The CDR3 region is CASSKALGGLAGEFYEQYF. The CDR3 coding sequence is TGTGCCAGCAGCAAAGCGCTTGGGGGACTAGCGGGAGAGTTCTACGAGCAGTACTTC.